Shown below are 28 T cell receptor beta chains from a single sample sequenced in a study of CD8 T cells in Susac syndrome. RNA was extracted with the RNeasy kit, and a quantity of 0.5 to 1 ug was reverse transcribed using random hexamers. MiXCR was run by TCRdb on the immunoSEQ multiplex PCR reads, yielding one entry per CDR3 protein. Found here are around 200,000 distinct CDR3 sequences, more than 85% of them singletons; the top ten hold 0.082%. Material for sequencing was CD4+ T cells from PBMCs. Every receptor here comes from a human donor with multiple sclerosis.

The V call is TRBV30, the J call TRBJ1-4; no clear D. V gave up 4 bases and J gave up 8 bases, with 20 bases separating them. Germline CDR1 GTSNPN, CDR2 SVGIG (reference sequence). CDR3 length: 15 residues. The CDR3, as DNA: TGTGCCTGGACCCTCACGGAAGGGTTGGGGGAAAAACTGTTTTTT. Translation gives CAWTLTEGLGEKLFF.

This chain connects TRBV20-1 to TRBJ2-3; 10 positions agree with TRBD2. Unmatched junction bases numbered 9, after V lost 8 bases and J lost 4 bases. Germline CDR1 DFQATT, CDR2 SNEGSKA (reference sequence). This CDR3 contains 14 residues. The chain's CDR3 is CSPRLAGVADTQYF. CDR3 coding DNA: TGCAGTCCCCGGCTAGCGGGGGTGGCAGATACGCAGTATTTT.

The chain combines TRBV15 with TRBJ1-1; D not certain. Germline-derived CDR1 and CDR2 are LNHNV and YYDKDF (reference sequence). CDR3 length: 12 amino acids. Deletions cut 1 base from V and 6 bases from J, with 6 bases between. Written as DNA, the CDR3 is TGTGCCACCAGCAGAGGAGGGCCTGAAGCTTTCTTT. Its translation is CATSRGGPEAFF. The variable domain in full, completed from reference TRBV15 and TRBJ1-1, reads DAMVIQNPRYQVTQFGKPVTLSCSQTLNHNVMYWYQQKSSQAPKLLFHYYDKDFNNEADTPDNFQSRRPNTSFCFLDIRSPGLGDTAMYLCATSRGGPEAFFGQGTRLTVV.

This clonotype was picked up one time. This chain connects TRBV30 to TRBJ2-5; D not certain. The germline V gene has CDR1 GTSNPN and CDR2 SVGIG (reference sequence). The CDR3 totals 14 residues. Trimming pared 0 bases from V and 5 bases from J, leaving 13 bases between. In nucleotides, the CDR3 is TGTGCCTGGAGTGTAGGGCAGGACGGGGAGACCCAGTACTTC. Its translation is CAWSVGQDGETQYF.

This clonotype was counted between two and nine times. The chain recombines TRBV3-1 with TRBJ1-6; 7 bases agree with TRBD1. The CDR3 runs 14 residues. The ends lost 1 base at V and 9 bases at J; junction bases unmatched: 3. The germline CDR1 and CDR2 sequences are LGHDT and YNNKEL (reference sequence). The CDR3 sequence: CASSQGQGGSPLHF. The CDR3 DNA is TGTGCCAGCAGCCAAGGACAGGGCGGTTCACCCCTCCACTTT. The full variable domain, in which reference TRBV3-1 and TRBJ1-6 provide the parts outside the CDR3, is DTAVSQTPKYLVTQMGNDKSIKCEQNLGHDTMYWYKQDSKKFLKIMFSYNNKELIINETVPNRFSPKSPDKAHLNLHINSLELGDSAVYFCASSQGQGGSPLHFGNGTRLTVT.

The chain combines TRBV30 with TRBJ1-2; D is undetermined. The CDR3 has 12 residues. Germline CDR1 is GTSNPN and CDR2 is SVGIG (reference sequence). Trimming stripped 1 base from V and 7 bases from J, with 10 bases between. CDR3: CAWSASVGGYTF. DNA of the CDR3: TGTGCCTGGAGTGCGTCAGTTGGTGGCTACACCTTC.

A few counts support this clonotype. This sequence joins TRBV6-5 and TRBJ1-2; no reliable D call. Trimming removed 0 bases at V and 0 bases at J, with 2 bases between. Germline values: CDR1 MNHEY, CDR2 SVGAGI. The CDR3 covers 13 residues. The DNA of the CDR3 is TGTGCCAGCAGTTACTCGGCTAACTATGGCTACACCTTC. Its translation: CASSYSANYGYTF.

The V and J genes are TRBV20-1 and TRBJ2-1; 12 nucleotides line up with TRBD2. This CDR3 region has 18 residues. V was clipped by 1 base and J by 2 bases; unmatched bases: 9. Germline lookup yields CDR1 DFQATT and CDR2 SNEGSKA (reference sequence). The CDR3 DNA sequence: TGCAGTGCTAGAGCTAGCGGGGGGGCCGCTAAAGCCTACAATGAGCAGTTCTTC. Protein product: CSARASGGAAKAYNEQFF.

CDR3 amino acids: CAWSDAGQGGQHF. For the CDR3, the DNA is TGTGCCTGGAGTGACGCGGGGCAGGGAGGCCAGCATTTT. The chain uses TRBV30 and TRBJ1-5, with D perhaps TRBD1 (5 bases). Germline V CDR1 and CDR2: GTSNPN, SVGIG (reference sequence). V was trimmed by 1 base and J by 12 bases, leaving 16 bases between them. There are 13 residues in the CDR3.

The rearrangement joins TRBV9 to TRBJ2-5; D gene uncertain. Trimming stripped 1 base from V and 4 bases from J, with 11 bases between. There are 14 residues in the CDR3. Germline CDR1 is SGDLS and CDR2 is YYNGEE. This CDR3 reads CASSVSPGRETQYF. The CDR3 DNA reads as TGTGCCAGCAGCGTATCCCCCGGTAGAGAGACCCAGTACTTC.

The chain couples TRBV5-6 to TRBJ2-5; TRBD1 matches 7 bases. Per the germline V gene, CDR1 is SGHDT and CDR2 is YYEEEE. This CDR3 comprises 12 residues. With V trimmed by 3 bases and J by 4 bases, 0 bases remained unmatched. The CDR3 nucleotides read TGTGCCAGCAGCTGGACAGGAGAGACCCAGTACTTC. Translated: CASSWTGETQYF.

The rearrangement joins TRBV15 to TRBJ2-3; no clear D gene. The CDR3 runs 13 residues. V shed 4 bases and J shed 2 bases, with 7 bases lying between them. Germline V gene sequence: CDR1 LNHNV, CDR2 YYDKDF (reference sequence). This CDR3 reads CATSMGLTDTQYF. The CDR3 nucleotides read TGTGCCACCAGCATGGGTCTCACAGATACGCAGTATTTT.

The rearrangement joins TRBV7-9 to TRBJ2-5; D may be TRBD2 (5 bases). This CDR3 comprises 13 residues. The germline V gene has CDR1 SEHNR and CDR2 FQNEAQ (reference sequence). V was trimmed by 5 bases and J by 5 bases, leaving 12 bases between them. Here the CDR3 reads CASSRIGGETQYF. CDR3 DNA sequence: TGTGCCAGCAGCCGTATCGGAGGCGAGACCCAGTACTTC.

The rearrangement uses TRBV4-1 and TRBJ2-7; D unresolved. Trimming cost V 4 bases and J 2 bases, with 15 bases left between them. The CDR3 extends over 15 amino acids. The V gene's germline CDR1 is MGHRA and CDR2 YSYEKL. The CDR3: CASSPAQHLPYEQYF. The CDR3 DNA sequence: TGCGCCAGCAGCCCTGCCCAACACCTGCCCTACGAGCAGTACTTC.

Written as DNA, the CDR3 is TGTGCCAGCAGTATACAACTCCAATCTGGAGCTGGCTCACCCCTCCACTTT. Encoded protein: CASSIQLQSGAGSPLHF. The chain combines TRBV6-5 with TRBJ1-6; unclear D gene. This CDR3 spans 17 amino acids. The V gene lost 5 bases and the J gene lost 10 bases, with 24 bases spanning the gap. Germline V gene data show CDR1 as MNHEY and CDR2 as SVGAGI.

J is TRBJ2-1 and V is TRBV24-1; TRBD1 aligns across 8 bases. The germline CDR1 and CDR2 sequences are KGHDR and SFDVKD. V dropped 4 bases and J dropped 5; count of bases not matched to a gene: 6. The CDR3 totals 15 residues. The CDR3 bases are TGTGCCACCAGTGACCCGGGACAGGTAAACAATGAGCAGTTCTTC. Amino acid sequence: CATSDPGQVNNEQFF.

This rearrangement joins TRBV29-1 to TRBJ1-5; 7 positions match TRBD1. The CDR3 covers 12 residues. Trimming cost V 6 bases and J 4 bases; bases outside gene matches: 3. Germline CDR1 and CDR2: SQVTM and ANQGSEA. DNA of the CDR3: TGCAGCGTCAGGGACAGAAATCAGCCCCAGCATTTT. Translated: CSVRDRNQPQHF.

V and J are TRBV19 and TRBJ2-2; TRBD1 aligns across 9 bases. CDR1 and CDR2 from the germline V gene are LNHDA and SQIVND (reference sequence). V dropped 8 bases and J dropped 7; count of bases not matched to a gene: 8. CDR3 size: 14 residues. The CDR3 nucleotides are TGTGCCAGTGGGGACAGGGAAAGGAGCGGGGAGCTGTTTTTT. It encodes CASGDRERSGELFF.

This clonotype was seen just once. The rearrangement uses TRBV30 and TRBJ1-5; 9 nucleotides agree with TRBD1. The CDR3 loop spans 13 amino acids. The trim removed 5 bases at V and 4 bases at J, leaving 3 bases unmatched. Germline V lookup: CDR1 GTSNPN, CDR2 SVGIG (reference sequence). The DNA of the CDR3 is TGTGCCTGGGGGGACAGGGCTAATCAGCCCCAGCATTTT. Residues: CAWGDRANQPQHF.

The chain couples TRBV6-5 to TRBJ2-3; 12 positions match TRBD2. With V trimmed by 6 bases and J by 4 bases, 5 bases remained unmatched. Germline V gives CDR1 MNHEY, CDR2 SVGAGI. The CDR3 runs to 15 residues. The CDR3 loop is CASRSSGGASDTQYF. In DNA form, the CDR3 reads TGTGCCAGCAGATCTAGCGGGGGGGCTTCAGATACGCAGTATTTT.

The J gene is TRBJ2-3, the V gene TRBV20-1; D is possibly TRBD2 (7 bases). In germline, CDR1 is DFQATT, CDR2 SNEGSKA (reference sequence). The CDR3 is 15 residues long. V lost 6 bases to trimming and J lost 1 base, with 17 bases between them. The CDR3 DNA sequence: TGCAGTGCCACCCCCGGGGGGCATCGCACAGATACGCAGTATTTT. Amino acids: CSATPGGHRTDTQYF.

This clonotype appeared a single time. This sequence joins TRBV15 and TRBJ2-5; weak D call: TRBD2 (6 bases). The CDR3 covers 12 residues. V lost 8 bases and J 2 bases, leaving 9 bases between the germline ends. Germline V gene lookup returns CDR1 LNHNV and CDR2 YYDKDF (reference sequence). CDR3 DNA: TGTGCCACCGGGGGGTCTCAAGAGACCCAGTACTTC. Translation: CATGGSQETQYF.

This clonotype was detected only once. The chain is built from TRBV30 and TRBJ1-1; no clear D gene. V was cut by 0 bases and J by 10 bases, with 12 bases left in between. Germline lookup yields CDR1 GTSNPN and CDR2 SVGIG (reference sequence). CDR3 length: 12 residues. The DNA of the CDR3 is TGTGCCTGGAGTGTACTCGAGATTTCAGCTTTCTTT. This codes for CAWSVLEISAFF.

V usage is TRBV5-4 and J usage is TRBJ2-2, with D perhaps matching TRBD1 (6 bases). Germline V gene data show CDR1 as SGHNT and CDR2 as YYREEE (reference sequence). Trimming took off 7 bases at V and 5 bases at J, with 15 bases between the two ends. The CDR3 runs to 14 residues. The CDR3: CASRTYRDTGELFF. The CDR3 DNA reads TGTGCCAGCCGAACCTACAGGGATACCGGGGAGCTGTTTTTT.

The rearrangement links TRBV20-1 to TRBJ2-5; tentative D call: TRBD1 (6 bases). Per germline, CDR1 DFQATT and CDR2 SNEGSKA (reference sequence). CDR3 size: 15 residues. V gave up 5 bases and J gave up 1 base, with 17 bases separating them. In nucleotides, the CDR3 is TGCAGTGCTGGAGCCGGGGACACGGTCCAAGAGACCCAGTACTTC. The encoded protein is CSAGAGDTVQETQYF.

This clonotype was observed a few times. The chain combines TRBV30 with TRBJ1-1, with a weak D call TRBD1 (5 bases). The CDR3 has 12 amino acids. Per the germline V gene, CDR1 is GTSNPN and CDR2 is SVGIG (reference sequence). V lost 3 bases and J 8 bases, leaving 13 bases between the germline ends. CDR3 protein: CAWRDSQGEAFF. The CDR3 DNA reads TGTGCCTGGAGAGACAGCCAAGGGGAAGCTTTCTTT.

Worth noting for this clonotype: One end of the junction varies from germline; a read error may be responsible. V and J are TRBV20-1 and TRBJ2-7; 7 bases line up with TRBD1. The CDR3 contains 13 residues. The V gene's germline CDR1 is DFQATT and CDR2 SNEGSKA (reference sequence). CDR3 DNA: TGCAGCGCTAGGGGGACAGCCCTCGTCGAGCAGTACTTC. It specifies CSARGTALVEQYF.

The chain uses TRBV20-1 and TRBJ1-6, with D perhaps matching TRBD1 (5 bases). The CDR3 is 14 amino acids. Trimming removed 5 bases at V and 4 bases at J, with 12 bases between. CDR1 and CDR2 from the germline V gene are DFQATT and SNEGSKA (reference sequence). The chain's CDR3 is CSAAMGPYNSPLHF. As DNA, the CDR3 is TGCAGTGCTGCCATGGGACCATATAATTCACCCCTCCACTTT.